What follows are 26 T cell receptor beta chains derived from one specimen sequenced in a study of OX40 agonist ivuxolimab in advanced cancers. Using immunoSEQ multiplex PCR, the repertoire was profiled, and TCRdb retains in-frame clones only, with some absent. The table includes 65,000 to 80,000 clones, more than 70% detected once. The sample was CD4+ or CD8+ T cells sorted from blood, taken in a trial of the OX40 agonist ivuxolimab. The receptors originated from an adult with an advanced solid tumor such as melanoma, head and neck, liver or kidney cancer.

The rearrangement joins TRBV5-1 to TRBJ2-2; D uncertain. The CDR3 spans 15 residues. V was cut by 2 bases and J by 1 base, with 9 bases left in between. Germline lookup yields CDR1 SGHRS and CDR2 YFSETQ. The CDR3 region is CASSLTVRNTGELFF. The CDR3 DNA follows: TGCGCCAGCAGCTTAACTGTCCGGAACACCGGGGAGCTGTTTTTT.

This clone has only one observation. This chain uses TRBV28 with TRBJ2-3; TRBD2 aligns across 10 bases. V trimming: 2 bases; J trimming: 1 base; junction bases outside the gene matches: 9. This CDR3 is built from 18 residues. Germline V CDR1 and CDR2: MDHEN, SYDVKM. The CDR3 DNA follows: TGTGCCAGCAGTTTACCATCGTCCCTAGCGGGGGGCACAGATACGCAGTATTTT. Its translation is CASSLPSSLAGGTDTQYF.

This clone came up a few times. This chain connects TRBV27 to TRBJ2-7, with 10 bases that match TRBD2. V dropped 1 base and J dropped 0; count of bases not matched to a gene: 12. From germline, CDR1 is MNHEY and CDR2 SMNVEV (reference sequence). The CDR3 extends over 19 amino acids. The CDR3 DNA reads TGTGCCAGCAGTTTATTTTCCTACAACAGCGGGAGGGCCTCCTACGAGCAGTACTTC. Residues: CASSLFSYNSGRASYEQYF.

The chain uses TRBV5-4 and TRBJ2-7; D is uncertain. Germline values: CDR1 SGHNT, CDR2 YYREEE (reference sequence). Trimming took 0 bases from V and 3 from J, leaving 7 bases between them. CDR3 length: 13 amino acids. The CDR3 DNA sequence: TGTGCCAGCAGCTTGGTTGACTGCTACGAGCAGTACGTC. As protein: CASSLVDCYEQYV.

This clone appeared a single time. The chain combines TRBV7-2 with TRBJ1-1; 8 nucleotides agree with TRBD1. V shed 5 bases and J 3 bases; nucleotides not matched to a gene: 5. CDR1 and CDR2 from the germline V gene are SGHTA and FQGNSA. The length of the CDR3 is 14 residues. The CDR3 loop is CASSPDRVDTEAFF. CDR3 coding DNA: TGTGCCAGCAGCCCGGACAGGGTCGACACTGAAGCTTTCTTT.

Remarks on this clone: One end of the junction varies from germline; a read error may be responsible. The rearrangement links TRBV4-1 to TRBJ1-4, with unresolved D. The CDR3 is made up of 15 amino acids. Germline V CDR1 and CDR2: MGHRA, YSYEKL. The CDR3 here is CASSQAGATNKKLFF. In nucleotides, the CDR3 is TGCGCCAGCAGCCAAGCCGGAGCAACTAATAAAAAACTGTTTTTT.

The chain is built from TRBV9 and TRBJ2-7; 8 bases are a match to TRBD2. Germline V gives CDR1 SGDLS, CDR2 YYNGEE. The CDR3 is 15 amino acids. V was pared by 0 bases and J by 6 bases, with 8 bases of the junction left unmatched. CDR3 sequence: CASSVVSGGPTEQYF. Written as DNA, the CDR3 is TGTGCCAGCAGCGTAGTGTCGGGAGGGCCGACCGAGCAGTACTTC. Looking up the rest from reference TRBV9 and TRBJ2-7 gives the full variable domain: DSGVTQTPKHLITATGQRVTLRCSPRSGDLSVYWYQQSLDQGLQFLIQYYNGEERAKGNILERFSAQQFPDLHSELNLSSLELGDSALYFCASSVVSGGPTEQYFGPGTRLTVT.

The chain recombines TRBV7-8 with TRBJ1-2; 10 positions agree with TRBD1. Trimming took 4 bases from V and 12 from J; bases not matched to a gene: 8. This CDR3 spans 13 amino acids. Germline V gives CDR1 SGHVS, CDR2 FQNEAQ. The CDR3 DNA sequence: TGTGCCAGCAGCTCCCTCGCGGGACAGGGGAACACCTTC. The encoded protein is CASSSLAGQGNTF.

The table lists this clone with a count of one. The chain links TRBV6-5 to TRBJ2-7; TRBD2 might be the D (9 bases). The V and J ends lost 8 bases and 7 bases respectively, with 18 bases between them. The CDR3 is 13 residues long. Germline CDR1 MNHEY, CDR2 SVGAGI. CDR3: CASFQGAGGEQYF. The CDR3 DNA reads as TGTGCCAGCTTCCAGGGGGCGGGGGGGGAGCAGTACTTC.

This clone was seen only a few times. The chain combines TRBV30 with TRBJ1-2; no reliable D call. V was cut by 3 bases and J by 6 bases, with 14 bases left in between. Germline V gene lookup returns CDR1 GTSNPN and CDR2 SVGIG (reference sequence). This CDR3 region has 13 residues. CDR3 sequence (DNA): TGTGCCTGGAGGGCGAGGAGCTGGGATGGCTACACCTTC. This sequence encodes CAWRARSWDGYTF. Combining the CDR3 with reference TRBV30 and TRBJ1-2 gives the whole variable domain SQTIHQWPATLVQPVGSPLSLECTVEGTSNPNLYWYRQAAGRGLQLLFYSVGIGQISSEVPQNLSASRPQDRQFILSSKKLLLSDSGFYLCAWRARSWDGYTFGSGTRLTVV.

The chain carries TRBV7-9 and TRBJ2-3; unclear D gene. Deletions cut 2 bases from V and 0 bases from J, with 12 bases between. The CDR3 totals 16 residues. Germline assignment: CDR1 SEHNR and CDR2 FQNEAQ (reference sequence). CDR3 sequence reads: CASSLIRATSTDTQYF. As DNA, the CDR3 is TGTGCCAGCAGCTTAATTCGGGCCACCAGCACAGATACGCAGTATTTT.

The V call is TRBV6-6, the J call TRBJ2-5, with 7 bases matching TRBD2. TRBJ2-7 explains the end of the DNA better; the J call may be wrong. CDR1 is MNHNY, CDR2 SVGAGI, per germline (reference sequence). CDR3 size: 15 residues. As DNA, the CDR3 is TGTGCCAGCACCCCAGGTAGCGGGTTCTCCTACGAGCAGTACTTC. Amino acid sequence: CASTPGSGFSYEQYF.

CDR3 sequence (DNA): TGTGCCTGGAGTTGGGCAGCTAGCCAAGAGACCCAGTACTTC. Translated, it gives CAWSWAASQETQYF. The J gene is TRBJ2-5, the V gene TRBV30; no firm D call. Germline CDR1 is GTSNPN and CDR2 is SVGIG (reference sequence). This CDR3 has 14 amino acids. Trimming took 2 bases from V and 1 from J, leaving 11 bases between them.

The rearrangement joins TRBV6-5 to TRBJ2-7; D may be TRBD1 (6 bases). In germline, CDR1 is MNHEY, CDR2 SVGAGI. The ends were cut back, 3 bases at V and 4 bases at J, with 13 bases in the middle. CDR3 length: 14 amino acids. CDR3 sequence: CASSYLPTGYEQYV. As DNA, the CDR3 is TGTGCCAGCAGTTATCTCCCGACAGGTTACGAGCAGTACGTC.

The CDR3 coding sequence is TGCAGCGTTGAAGCCTTAGGCCAATATGGCTACACCTTC. This encodes CSVEALGQYGYTF. The chain uses TRBV29-1 and TRBJ1-2; D gene ambiguous. CDR3 size: 13 residues. Trimming took off 1 base at V and 5 bases at J, with 11 bases between the two ends. The germline V gene has CDR1 SQVTM and CDR2 ANQGSEA.

The CDR3 here is CASSLVASGGAQDTQYF. CDR3 bases: TGTGCCAGCAGCTTAGTGGCTAGCGGGGGGGCCCAAGATACGCAGTATTTT. The chain has TRBV7-2 and TRBJ2-3; TRBD2 aligns across 12 bases. This CDR3 is built from 17 residues. The V and J ends lost 1 base and 5 bases, in that order; junction bases with no gene match: 7. The germline CDR1 and CDR2 sequences are SGHTA and FQGNSA. The full variable domain, completed using reference TRBV7-2 and TRBJ2-3, is GAGVSQSPSNKVTEKGKDVELRCDPISGHTALYWYRQSLGQGLEFLIYFQGNSAPDKSGLPSDRFSAERTGGSVSTLTIQRTQQEDSAVYLCASSLVASGGAQDTQYFGPGTRLTVL.

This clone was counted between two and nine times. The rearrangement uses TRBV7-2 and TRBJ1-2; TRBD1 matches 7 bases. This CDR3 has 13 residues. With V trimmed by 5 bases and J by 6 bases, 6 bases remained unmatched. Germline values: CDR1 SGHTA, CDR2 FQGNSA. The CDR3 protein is CASSVTGEDGYTF. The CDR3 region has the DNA TGTGCCAGCAGCGTTACAGGGGAGGATGGCTACACCTTC.

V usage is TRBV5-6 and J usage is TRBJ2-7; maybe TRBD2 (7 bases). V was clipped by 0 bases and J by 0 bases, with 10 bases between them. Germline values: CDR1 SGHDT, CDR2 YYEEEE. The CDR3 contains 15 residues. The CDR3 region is CASSLDGGRSYEQYV. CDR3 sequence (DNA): TGTGCCAGCAGCTTGGACGGGGGGCGCTCCTACGAGCAGTACGTC.

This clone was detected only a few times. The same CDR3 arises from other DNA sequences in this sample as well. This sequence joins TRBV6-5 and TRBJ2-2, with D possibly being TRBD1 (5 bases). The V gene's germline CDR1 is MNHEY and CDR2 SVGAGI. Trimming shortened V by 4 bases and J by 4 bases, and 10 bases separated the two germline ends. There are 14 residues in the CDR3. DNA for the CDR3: TGTGCCAGCAGTTCCACAGGTTCCACCGGGGAGCTGTTTTTT. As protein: CASSSTGSTGELFF.

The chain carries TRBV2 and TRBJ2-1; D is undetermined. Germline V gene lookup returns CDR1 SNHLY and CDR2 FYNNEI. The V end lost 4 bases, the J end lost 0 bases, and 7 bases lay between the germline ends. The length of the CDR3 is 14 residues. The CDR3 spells CASSARPSYNEQFF. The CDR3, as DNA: TGTGCCAGCAGTGCCAGACCCTCCTACAATGAGCAGTTCTTC.

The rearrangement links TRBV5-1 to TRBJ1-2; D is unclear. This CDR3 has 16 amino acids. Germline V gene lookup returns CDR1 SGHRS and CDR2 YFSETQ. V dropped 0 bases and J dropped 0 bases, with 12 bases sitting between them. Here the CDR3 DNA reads TGCGCCAGCAGCTTGGTCGGCAAGCCGACTAACTATGGCTACACCTTC. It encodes CASSLVGKPTNYGYTF.

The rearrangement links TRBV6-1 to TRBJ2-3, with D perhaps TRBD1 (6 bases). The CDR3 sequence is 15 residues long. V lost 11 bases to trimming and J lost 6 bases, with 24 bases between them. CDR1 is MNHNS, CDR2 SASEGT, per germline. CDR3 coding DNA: TGTGCCGGTACGCCGTTCGACAGGTCAGGGGATACGCAGTATTTT. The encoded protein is CAGTPFDRSGDTQYF.

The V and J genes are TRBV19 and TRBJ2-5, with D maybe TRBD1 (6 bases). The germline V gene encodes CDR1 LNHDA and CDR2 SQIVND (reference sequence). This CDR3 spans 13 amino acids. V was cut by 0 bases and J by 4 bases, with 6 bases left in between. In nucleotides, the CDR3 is TGTGCCAGTAGTATAGAAGGGGGAGAGACCCAGTACTTC. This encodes CASSIEGGETQYF. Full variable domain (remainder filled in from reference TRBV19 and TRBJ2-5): DGGITQSPKYLFRKEGQNVTLSCEQNLNHDAMYWYRQDPGQGLRLIYYSQIVNDFQKGDIAEGYSVSREKKESFPLTVTSAQKNPTAFYLCASSIEGGETQYFGPGTRLLVL.

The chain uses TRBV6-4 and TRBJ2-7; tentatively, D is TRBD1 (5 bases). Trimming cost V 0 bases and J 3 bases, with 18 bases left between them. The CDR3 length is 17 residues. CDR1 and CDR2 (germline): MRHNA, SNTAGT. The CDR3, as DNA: TGTGCCAGCAGTGACTCCCCCCCTCTACAGGTATACTACGAGCAGTACTTC. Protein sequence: CASSDSPPLQVYYEQYF.

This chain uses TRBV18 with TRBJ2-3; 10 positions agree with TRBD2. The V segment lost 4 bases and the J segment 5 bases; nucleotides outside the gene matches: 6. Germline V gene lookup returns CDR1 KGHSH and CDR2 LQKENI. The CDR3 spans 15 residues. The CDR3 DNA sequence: TGTGCCAGCTCACTCCTAGCGGGAGCCGAAGATACGCAGTATTTT. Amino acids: CASSLLAGAEDTQYF.

CDR3 loop: CASSLGGLYEQYF. The CDR3 DNA sequence: TGTGCCAGCAGTTTAGGGGGGCTCTACGAGCAGTACTTC. V and J are TRBV28 and TRBJ2-7, with D perhaps assigned TRBD1 or TRBD2 (6 bases each). The V gene's germline CDR1 is MDHEN and CDR2 SYDVKM. CDR3 length: 13 amino acids. Trimming removed 2 bases from V and 3 bases from J, with 8 bases in between.